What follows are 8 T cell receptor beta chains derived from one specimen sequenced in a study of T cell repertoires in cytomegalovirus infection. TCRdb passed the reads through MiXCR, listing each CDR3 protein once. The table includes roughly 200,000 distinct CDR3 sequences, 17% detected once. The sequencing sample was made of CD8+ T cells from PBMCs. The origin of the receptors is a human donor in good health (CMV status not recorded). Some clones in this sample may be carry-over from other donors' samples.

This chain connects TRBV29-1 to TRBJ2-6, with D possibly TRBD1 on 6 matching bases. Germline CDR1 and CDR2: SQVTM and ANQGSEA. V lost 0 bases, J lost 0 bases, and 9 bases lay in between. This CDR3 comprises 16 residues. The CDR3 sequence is CSVEERGGSGANVLTF. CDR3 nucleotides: TGCAGCGTTGAAGAAAGAGGGGGCTCTGGGGCCAACGTCCTGACTTTC. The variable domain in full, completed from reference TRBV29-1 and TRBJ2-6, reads SAVISQKPSRDICQRGTSLTIQCQVDSQVTMMFWYRQQPGQSLTLIATANQGSEATYESGFVIDKFPISRPNLTFSTLTVSNMSPEDSSIYLCSVEERGGSGANVLTFGAGSRLTVL.

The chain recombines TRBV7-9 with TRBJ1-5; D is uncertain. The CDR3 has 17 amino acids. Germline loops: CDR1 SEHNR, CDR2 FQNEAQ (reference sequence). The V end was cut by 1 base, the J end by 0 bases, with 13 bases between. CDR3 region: CASSLEGRGLSNQPQHF. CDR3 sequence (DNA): TGTGCCAGCAGCTTAGAAGGCCGGGGTCTTAGCAATCAGCCCCAGCATTTT. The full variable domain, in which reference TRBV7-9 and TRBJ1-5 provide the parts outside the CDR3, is DTGVSQNPRHKITKRGQNVTFRCDPISEHNRLYWYRQTLGQGPEFLTYFQNEAQLEKSRLLSDRFSAERPKGSFSTLEIQRTEQGDSAMYLCASSLEGRGLSNQPQHFGDGTRLSIL.

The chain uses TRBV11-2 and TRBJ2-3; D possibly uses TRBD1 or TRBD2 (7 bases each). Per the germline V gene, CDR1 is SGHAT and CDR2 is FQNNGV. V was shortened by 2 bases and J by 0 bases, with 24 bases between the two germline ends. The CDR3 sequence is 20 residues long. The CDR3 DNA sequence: TGTGCCAGCAGCTTAAGCGGGACAGTCTACCGTTCCACTAGCACAGATACGCAGTATTTT. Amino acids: CASSLSGTVYRSTSTDTQYF.

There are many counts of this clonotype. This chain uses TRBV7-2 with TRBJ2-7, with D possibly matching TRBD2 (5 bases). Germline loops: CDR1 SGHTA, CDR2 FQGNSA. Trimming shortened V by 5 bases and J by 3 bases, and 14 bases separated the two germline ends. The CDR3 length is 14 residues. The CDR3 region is CASSRRGNFYEQYF. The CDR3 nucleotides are TGTGCCAGCAGCAGACGGGGAAACTTCTACGAGCAGTACTTC.

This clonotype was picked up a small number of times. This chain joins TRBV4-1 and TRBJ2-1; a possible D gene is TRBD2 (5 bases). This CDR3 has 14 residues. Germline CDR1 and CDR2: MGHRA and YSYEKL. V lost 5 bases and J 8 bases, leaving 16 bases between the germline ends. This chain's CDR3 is CASSYRTGGDEQFF. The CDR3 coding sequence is TGCGCCAGCAGCTACCGGACCGGAGGCGATGAGCAGTTCTTC.

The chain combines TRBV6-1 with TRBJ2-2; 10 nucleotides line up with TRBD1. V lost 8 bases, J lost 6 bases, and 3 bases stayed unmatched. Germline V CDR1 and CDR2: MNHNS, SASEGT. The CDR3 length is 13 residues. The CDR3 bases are TGTGCCAGCCGGGACAGGGGTGCCGGGGAGCTGTTTTTT. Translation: CASRDRGAGELFF.

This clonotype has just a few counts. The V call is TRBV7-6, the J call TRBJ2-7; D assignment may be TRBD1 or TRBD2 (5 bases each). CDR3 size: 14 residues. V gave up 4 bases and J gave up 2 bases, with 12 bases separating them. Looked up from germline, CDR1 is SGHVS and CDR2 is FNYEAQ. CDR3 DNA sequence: TGTGCCAGCAGCTCGTCGGGACCAACCTACGAGCAGTACTTC. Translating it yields CASSSSGPTYEQYF.

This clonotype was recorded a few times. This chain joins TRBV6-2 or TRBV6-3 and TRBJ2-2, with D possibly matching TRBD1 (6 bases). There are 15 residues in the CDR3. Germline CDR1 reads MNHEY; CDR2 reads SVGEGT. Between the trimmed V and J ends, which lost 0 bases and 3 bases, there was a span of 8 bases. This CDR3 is CASSYSRGYTGELFF. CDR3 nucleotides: TGTGCCAGCAGTTACTCCAGGGGTTACACCGGGGAGCTGTTTTTT.